The rows below give T cell receptor beta chains drawn from one sample of a study of early T cells in non-severe SARS-CoV-2 infection. TCRdb reprocessed the 5' RACE reads via MiXCR and lists one record per CDR3 protein. The sample includes tens of thousands of distinct CDR3 sequences, approximately 5.5% of them seen just once. Sequencing was done on a sample of whole blood. The receptors stem from an adult who was a healthcare worker with PCR-confirmed SARS-CoV-2 infection or an uninfected control (not recorded which). CDR3s include the opening cysteine and the closing phenylalanine or tryptophan. D genes are given only for firm matches. Clone size appears in some rows only: once, few, many, or a class for an expanded clone.

d_call	v_call	j_call	clone_size	cdr3_nt	cdr3_aa
.	TRBV20-1	TRBJ2-7	many	TGCAGTGCTGAATGGCCGGAGTTTGACGAGCAGTACTTC	CSAEWPEFDEQYF
TRBD1	TRBV7-9	TRBJ2-7	.	TGTGCCAGCAGCTTCAGGACAGGGATGAGCCAAGAGCAGTACTTC	CASSFRTGMSQEQYF
TRBD1	TRBV19	TRBJ2-3	few	TGTGCCAGTCGCAGGACAGGGCGCACAGATACGCAGTATTTT	CASRRTGRTDTQYF
TRBD2	TRBV18	TRBJ2-7	many	TGTGCCAGCTCATATAGCGGGAGCGGTGTCGAGCAGTACTTC	CASSYSGSGVEQYF
.	TRBV12-3/TRBV12-4	TRBJ1-5	.	TGTGCCAGCAGTCCCCCCGGGGGAGTCAATCAGCCCCAGCATTTT	CASSPPGGVNQPQHF
.	TRBV28	TRBJ1-1	few	TGTGCCAGCAGTCAATTCAGGGACGGTAAAGCTTTCTTT	CASSQFRDGKAFF
.	TRBV18	TRBJ2-7	.	TGTGCCAGCTCACCAAGGACTTCCCCCGACGAGCAGTACTTC	CASSPRTSPDEQYF
TRBD2	TRBV29-1	TRBJ2-7	many	TGCAGCGTTCGGACTAGCGGGAGTTACGAGCAGTACTTC	CSVRTSGSYEQYF
.	TRBV20-1	TRBJ2-7	many	TGCAGTGCTAGAGCGGGACTCGTTTTCTACGAGCAGTACTTC	CSARAGLVFYEQYF
.	TRBV6-1	TRBJ2-6	many	TGTGCCAGCAGTGAAGCTGTACTCGGGGGCTCTGGGGCCAACGTCCTGACTTTC	CASSEAVLGGSGANVLTF
TRBD2	TRBV20-1	TRBJ2-4	many	TGCAGAGCGGGAGAATCCAAAAACATTCAGTACTTC	CRAGESKNIQYF
.	TRBV2	TRBJ2-3	many	TGTGCCAGCAGCGAAGGTCGTGGGGATACGCAGTATTTT	CASSEGRGDTQYF
TRBD2	TRBV6-2/TRBV6-3	TRBJ2-3	few	TGTGCCGCCGCTAGCGGGAGGACTGACACAGATACGCAGTATTTT	CAAASGRTDTDTQYF
TRBD2	TRBV19	TRBJ2-1	many	TGTGCCAGTACGGCTAGCGGGAACTACAATGAGCAGTTCTTC	CASTASGNYNEQFF
TRBD2	TRBV25-1	TRBJ2-5	many	TGTGCCCCGATCTCTAGCGGGAGTGTCCAAGAGACCCAGTACTTC	CAPISSGSVQETQYF
.	TRBV6-2/TRBV6-3	TRBJ2-7	many	TGTGCCAGCGTAACCCTGGCTGGCGAGCAGTACTTC	CASVTLAGEQYF
TRBD1	TRBV7-6	TRBJ2-1	.	TGTGCCAGCAGCCAGGACAGGGTTGAGCAGTTCTTC	CASSQDRVEQFF
.	TRBV11-1	TRBJ2-3	many	TGTGCCAGCAGCTCTGATCCCCTACTGGGTACGCAGTATTTT	CASSSDPLLGTQYF
TRBD2	TRBV12-3/TRBV12-4	TRBJ2-1	.	TGTGCCAGCAGTTTAACCCTACTAGCGGGAGAACCCTACAATGAGCAGTTCTTC	CASSLTLLAGEPYNEQFF
.	TRBV7-2	TRBJ1-2	many	TGTGCCAGCAGCGAAGGACTGGAGGGGCTTTTTAACTATGGCTACACCTTC	CASSEGLEGLFNYGYTF
TRBD2	TRBV2	TRBJ2-5	few	TGTGCCAGCAGTGACCAGTCTAGCGGGAGGACCCAGTACTTC	CASSDQSSGRTQYF
.	TRBV11-2	TRBJ2-7	many	TGTGCCAGCAGCACCGGGACCCTTACCTACGAGCAGTACTTC	CASSTGTLTYEQYF
TRBD2	TRBV11-2	TRBJ2-7	.	TGTGCCAGCAGCCCCCGGCCGGGACTAGCGTACGAGCAGTACTTC	CASSPRPGLAYEQYF
TRBD1	TRBV29-1	TRBJ1-1	medium-sized	TGCAGCGCCGGACAGGAGGGCACTGAAGCTTTCTTT	CSAGQEGTEAFF
.	TRBV5-6	TRBJ2-7	few	TGTGCCAGCAGCTTGGACCCTGGAGGCGCCCGAAGCTCCTACGAGCAGTACTTC	CASSLDPGGARSSYEQYF